Listed below are T cell receptor beta chains from one sample, sequenced in a study of T-cell reconstitution after alpha-beta-depleted transplantation in children. Using its own MiXCR run on the PCR reads, TCRdb lists one record per CDR3 protein. This sample carries approximately 500,000 distinct CDR3 sequences, 10% to 13% of them seen once, and the ten largest clones take just over 2%. This material consisted of PBMCs, taken before TCRalphabeta/CD19-depleted stem cell transplant. The receptors shown here come from a child aged 2 to 10 with inherited bone marrow failure, due to receive a stem cell transplant. Each CDR3 is given with its conserved first and last residue. Fields, in order: clone size, D gene, V gene, J gene, CDR3 protein, CDR3 DNA. D genes are given only for firm matches. Not every row has a clone size; where given, it reads once, few, many or a size class.

clone_size: few; d_call: NA; v_call: TRBV6-2/TRBV6-3; j_call: TRBJ2-1; cdr3_aa: CASSYSLAYNEQFF; cdr3_nt: TGTGCCAGCAGTTACTCCCTAGCGTACAATGAGCAGTTCTTC
clone_size: many; d_call: NA; v_call: TRBV20-1; j_call: TRBJ1-1; cdr3_aa: CSARHMNTEAFF; cdr3_nt: TGCAGTGCCCGACACATGAACACTGAAGCTTTCTTT
clone_size: many; d_call: TRBD1; v_call: TRBV4-3; j_call: TRBJ2-7; cdr3_aa: CASSRGTGTYEQYF; cdr3_nt: TGCGCCAGCAGCCGTGGGACAGGGACCTACGAGCAGTACTTC
clone_size: many; d_call: NA; v_call: TRBV9; j_call: TRBJ2-7; cdr3_aa: CASSVGTPSSYEQYF; cdr3_nt: TGTGCCAGCAGCGTCGGGACTCCGAGCTCCTACGAGCAGTACTTC
clone_size: many; d_call: NA; v_call: TRBV10-2; j_call: TRBJ1-5; cdr3_aa: CASSLGALGQPQHF; cdr3_nt: TGCGCCAGCAGTCTGGGGGCGTTGGGTCAGCCCCAGCATTTT
clone_size: few; d_call: NA; v_call: TRBV7-6; j_call: TRBJ2-5; cdr3_aa: CASSPSPGRHQETQYF; cdr3_nt: TGTGCCAGCAGCCCTTCCCCTGGACGCCACCAAGAGACCCAGTACTTC
clone_size: few; d_call: TRBD2; v_call: TRBV7-2; j_call: TRBJ2-7; cdr3_aa: CASSLDSGLSYEQYF; cdr3_nt: TGTGCCAGCAGCTTAGATAGCGGGCTCTCCTACGAGCAGTACTTC
clone_size: many; d_call: TRBD2; v_call: TRBV5-1; j_call: TRBJ2-5; cdr3_aa: CASSPGLAGLAETQYF; cdr3_nt: TGCGCCAGCAGCCCAGGACTAGCGGGATTGGCAGAGACCCAGTACTTC
clone_size: many; d_call: NA; v_call: TRBV29-1; j_call: TRBJ2-1; cdr3_aa: CSVEPSSYNEQFF; cdr3_nt: TGCAGCGTTGAACCGAGCTCCTACAATGAGCAGTTCTTC
clone_size: many; d_call: TRBD1; v_call: TRBV10-3; j_call: TRBJ2-2; cdr3_aa: CAIGGTGSTGELFF; cdr3_nt: TGTGCCATCGGGGGGACAGGGAGCACCGGGGAGCTGTTTTTT
clone_size: many; d_call: TRBD1; v_call: TRBV18; j_call: TRBJ2-6; cdr3_aa: CASRRGTGSDGANVLTF; cdr3_nt: TGTGCCAGCCGAAGAGGGACAGGGAGTGATGGGGCCAACGTCCTGACTTTC
clone_size: many; d_call: NA; v_call: TRBV28; j_call: TRBJ2-7; cdr3_aa: CASSLRGPFAYEQYF; cdr3_nt: TGTGCCAGCAGCCTACGGGGACCTTTCGCCTACGAGCAGTACTTC
clone_size: many; d_call: NA; v_call: TRBV28; j_call: TRBJ1-6; cdr3_aa: CASTARGYNSPLHF; cdr3_nt: TGTGCCAGCACCGCCCGGGGGTATAATTCACCCCTCCACTTT
clone_size: many; d_call: TRBD1; v_call: TRBV4-1; j_call: TRBJ2-4; cdr3_aa: CASSHPTGDYIQYF; cdr3_nt: TGCGCCAGCAGCCACCCGACAGGGGACTACATTCAGTACTTC
clone_size: many; d_call: NA; v_call: TRBV4-1; j_call: TRBJ1-5; cdr3_aa: CASSQEGSNQPQHF; cdr3_nt: TGCGCCAGCAGCCAAGAAGGTAGCAATCAGCCCCAGCATTTT
clone_size: many; d_call: TRBD1; v_call: TRBV7-8; j_call: TRBJ1-1; cdr3_aa: CASSGTAKNTEAFF; cdr3_nt: TGTGCCAGCAGCGGGACAGCAAAGAACACTGAAGCTTTCTTT
clone_size: many; d_call: NA; v_call: TRBV27; j_call: TRBJ1-3; cdr3_aa: CASSVDAGAHSGNTIYF; cdr3_nt: TGTGCCAGCAGTGTTGACGCCGGGGCCCACTCTGGAAACACCATATATTTT
clone_size: many; d_call: TRBD1; v_call: TRBV29-1; j_call: TRBJ2-7; cdr3_aa: CSVWTGGGYEQYF; cdr3_nt: TGCAGCGTGTGGACAGGGGGCGGGTACGAGCAGTACTTC
clone_size: NA; d_call: NA; v_call: TRBV21-1; j_call: TRBJ1-2; cdr3_aa: CASSKGHGGRNYGYTF; cdr3_nt: TGTGCCAGCAGCAAAGGTCATGGTGGCCGCAACTATGGCTACACCTTC
clone_size: many; d_call: NA; v_call: TRBV13; j_call: TRBJ1-1; cdr3_aa: CASTTWGNPEAFF; cdr3_nt: TGTGCCAGCACCACTTGGGGTAATCCTGAAGCTTTCTTT
clone_size: few; d_call: NA; v_call: TRBV30; j_call: TRBJ2-7; cdr3_aa: CAWSGILGQYF; cdr3_nt: TGTGCCTGGAGTGGAATTTTGGGGCAGTACTTC
clone_size: many; d_call: NA; v_call: TRBV15; j_call: TRBJ2-5; cdr3_aa: CATSRDAGGETQYF; cdr3_nt: TGTGCCACCAGCAGAGACGCAGGGGGGGAGACCCAGTACTTC
clone_size: many; d_call: NA; v_call: TRBV6-2/TRBV6-3; j_call: TRBJ1-2; cdr3_aa: CASSYSMGPYGYTF; cdr3_nt: TGTGCCAGCAGTTACTCGATGGGACCCTATGGCTACACCTTC
clone_size: many; d_call: TRBD1; v_call: TRBV5-1; j_call: TRBJ2-7; cdr3_aa: CASSLPDRAYEQYF; cdr3_nt: TGCGCCAGCAGCCTGCCCGACAGGGCCTACGAGCAGTACTTC
clone_size: many; d_call: NA; v_call: TRBV4-2; j_call: TRBJ1-3; cdr3_aa: CASSQDRQGFSGNTIYF; cdr3_nt: TGTGCCAGCAGCCAAGATAGGCAGGGATTCTCTGGAAACACCATATATTTT
clone_size: many; d_call: NA; v_call: TRBV2; j_call: TRBJ2-1; cdr3_aa: CASRVVYNEQFF; cdr3_nt: TGTGCCAGCAGAGTAGTATACAATGAGCAGTTCTTC
clone_size: NA; d_call: NA; v_call: TRBV30; j_call: TRBJ1-1; cdr3_aa: CAWGPGLNTEAFF; cdr3_nt: TGTGCCTGGGGACCGGGACTGAACACTGAAGCTTTCTTT
clone_size: few; d_call: TRBD1; v_call: TRBV2; j_call: TRBJ2-1; cdr3_aa: CASTPTGPNEQFF; cdr3_nt: TGTGCCAGCACCCCGACAGGGCCTAATGAGCAGTTCTTC
clone_size: many; d_call: NA; v_call: TRBV4-3; j_call: TRBJ2-7; cdr3_aa: CASSQARGYYEQYF; cdr3_nt: TGCGCCAGCAGCCAAGCCAGGGGCTACTACGAGCAGTACTTC
clone_size: many; d_call: NA; v_call: TRBV12-3/TRBV12-4; j_call: TRBJ1-1; cdr3_aa: CASSLGKRGTEAFF; cdr3_nt: TGTGCCAGCAGTTTAGGCAAGAGAGGGACTGAAGCTTTCTTT
clone_size: many; d_call: TRBD2; v_call: TRBV4-3; j_call: TRBJ2-7; cdr3_aa: CASSQGLANSYEQYF; cdr3_nt: TGCGCCAGCAGCCAAGGACTAGCGAATTCCTACGAGCAGTACTTC
clone_size: many; d_call: NA; v_call: TRBV20-1; j_call: TRBJ2-5; cdr3_aa: CSAPRRDPRETQYF; cdr3_nt: TGCAGTGCTCCCCGACGGGACCCTCGGGAGACCCAGTACTTC
clone_size: many; d_call: TRBD1; v_call: TRBV4-2; j_call: TRBJ2-1; cdr3_aa: CASRDRGDNEQFF; cdr3_nt: TGTGCCAGCAGGGACAGGGGGGACAATGAGCAGTTCTTC
clone_size: many; d_call: NA; v_call: TRBV27; j_call: TRBJ2-1; cdr3_aa: CASSLWAAYNEQFF; cdr3_nt: TGTGCCAGCAGTTTATGGGCTGCCTACAATGAGCAGTTCTTC
clone_size: many; d_call: NA; v_call: TRBV6-2/TRBV6-3; j_call: TRBJ1-1; cdr3_aa: CASSYPLNLDVFWGPEAFF; cdr3_nt: TGTGCCAGCAGTTACCCACTAAACTTGGACGTTTTTTGGGGGCCGGAAGCTTTCTTT
clone_size: many; d_call: NA; v_call: TRBV28; j_call: TRBJ1-5; cdr3_aa: CASSSIDTAYNQPQHF; cdr3_nt: TGTGCCAGCAGTTCGATAGACACTGCCTACAATCAGCCCCAGCATTTT
clone_size: few; d_call: TRBD2; v_call: TRBV19; j_call: TRBJ2-5; cdr3_aa: CASSPSGWGLAAQETQYF; cdr3_nt: TGTGCCAGTAGTCCCTCGGGGTGGGGACTAGCGGCACAAGAGACCCAGTACTTC
clone_size: many; d_call: NA; v_call: TRBV4-2; j_call: TRBJ2-3; cdr3_aa: CASSPYSTDTQYF; cdr3_nt: TGTGCCAGCAGCCCCTACAGCACAGATACGCAGTATTTT
clone_size: many; d_call: TRBD2; v_call: TRBV5-5; j_call: TRBJ2-1; cdr3_aa: CASSFGTILYNEQFF; cdr3_nt: TGTGCCAGCAGCTTCGGGACTATCCTCTACAATGAGCAGTTCTTC
clone_size: many; d_call: NA; v_call: TRBV29-1; j_call: TRBJ2-1; cdr3_aa: CSVEGPGLNEQFF; cdr3_nt: TGCAGCGTTGAGGGCCCGGGCTTGAATGAGCAGTTCTTC
clone_size: many; d_call: TRBD1; v_call: TRBV12-3/TRBV12-4; j_call: TRBJ2-1; cdr3_aa: CASSLSSPGGNEQFF; cdr3_nt: TGTGCCAGCAGTTTATCGAGCCCAGGGGGCAATGAGCAGTTCTTC
clone_size: many; d_call: NA; v_call: TRBV12-3/TRBV12-4; j_call: TRBJ2-7; cdr3_aa: CASSFLGLSYEQYF; cdr3_nt: TGTGCCAGCAGTTTTCTCGGGTTGTCCTACGAGCAGTACTTC
clone_size: many; d_call: NA; v_call: TRBV4-3; j_call: TRBJ1-4; cdr3_aa: CASSQDTVSGEKLFF; cdr3_nt: TGCGCCAGCAGCCAAGACACGGTCTCGGGTGAAAAACTGTTTTTT
clone_size: few; d_call: NA; v_call: TRBV18; j_call: TRBJ2-1; cdr3_aa: CASSAVGVPLNEQFF; cdr3_nt: TGTGCCAGCTCAGCGGTGGGGGTACCCCTCAATGAGCAGTTCTTC
clone_size: NA; d_call: NA; v_call: TRBV6-1; j_call: TRBJ2-1; cdr3_aa: CASSKGGSYNEQFF; cdr3_nt: TGTGCCAGCAGTAAGGGGGGCTCCTACAATGAGCAGTTCTTC
clone_size: many; d_call: TRBD2; v_call: TRBV5-1; j_call: TRBJ2-1; cdr3_aa: CASSLGRLAVRKNEQFF; cdr3_nt: TGCGCCAGCAGCTTGGGCCGCCTAGCGGTACGGAAGAATGAGCAGTTCTTC
clone_size: many; d_call: TRBD2; v_call: TRBV6-1; j_call: TRBJ2-3; cdr3_aa: CASNLAGAADTQYF; cdr3_nt: TGTGCCAGCAATCTAGCGGGAGCGGCAGATACGCAGTATTTT
clone_size: NA; d_call: TRBD2; v_call: TRBV28; j_call: TRBJ2-1; cdr3_aa: CASTLRWEGGPSYNEQFF; cdr3_nt: TGTGCCAGCACCCTCAGGTGGGAGGGAGGGCCGTCCTACAATGAGCAGTTCTTC
clone_size: NA; d_call: TRBD2; v_call: TRBV7-9; j_call: TRBJ2-3; cdr3_aa: CASSTGLAGAGDTQYF; cdr3_nt: TGTGCCAGCAGCACGGGACTAGCGGGAGCAGGGGATACGCAGTATTTT
clone_size: NA; d_call: NA; v_call: TRBV4-3; j_call: TRBJ2-2; cdr3_aa: CASSQDARTRKTGELFF; cdr3_nt: TGCGCCAGCAGCCAAGACGCTCGGACCAGAAAAACCGGGGAGCTGTTTTTT
clone_size: many; d_call: NA; v_call: TRBV7-8; j_call: TRBJ2-1; cdr3_aa: CASSFSPGAAYNEQFF; cdr3_nt: TGTGCCAGCAGCTTCTCTCCGGGGGCTGCCTACAATGAGCAGTTCTTC
clone_size: many; d_call: NA; v_call: TRBV7-2; j_call: TRBJ2-7; cdr3_aa: CASSPTDRGEQYF; cdr3_nt: TGTGCCAGCAGCCCGACCGATAGGGGCGAGCAGTACTTC
clone_size: few; d_call: NA; v_call: TRBV7-8; j_call: TRBJ1-1; cdr3_aa: CASSPEGRASALKATEAFF; cdr3_nt: TGTGCCAGCAGCCCAGAGGGGAGGGCATCGGCACTGAAAGCCACTGAAGCTTTCTTT
clone_size: NA; d_call: NA; v_call: TRBV20-1; j_call: TRBJ1-4; cdr3_aa: CSAGPASGALNEKLFF; cdr3_nt: TGCAGTGCCGGACCAGCATCAGGGGCCCTTAATGAAAAACTGTTTTTT
clone_size: many; d_call: TRBD1; v_call: TRBV18; j_call: TRBJ1-2; cdr3_aa: CASSPGGQGATVGYTF; cdr3_nt: TGTGCCAGCTCACCGGGTGGACAGGGGGCGACGGTTGGCTACACCTTC